These 25 T cell receptor beta chains came from one sample sequenced in a study of T cells in Graves' hyperthyroidism and ophthalmopathy. Researchers amplified the TCR beta CDR3 regions from RNA transcripts. First-round RT-PCR targeting the TCR CDR3 was performed with the HTBI primer set. From the multiplex PCR reads, TCRdb called clonotypes with MiXCR, one entry per CDR3 protein. The sample includes around 500,000 distinct CDR3 sequences, roughly 15% of them seen just once. The specimen sequenced was blood. These receptors all come from a middle-aged woman with Graves' hyperthyroidism.

In its sample, this clonotype was seen once. The chain recombines TRBV12-3 or TRBV12-4 with TRBJ2-2; D is ambiguous. There are 15 residues in the CDR3. Trimming pared 6 bases from V and 2 bases from J, leaving 13 bases between. This chain's CDR3 is CASRSPGANTGELFF. The CDR3 DNA reads TGTGCCAGCAGGAGCCCCGGAGCTAACACCGGGGAGCTGTTTTTT.

This clonotype occurred many times. CDR3 loop: CASSLTAGELFF. In DNA, the CDR3 is TGTGCCAGCAGTCTTACAGCCGGGGAGCTGTTTTTT. This chain joins TRBV12-3 or TRBV12-4 and TRBJ2-2, with unresolved D. The V end lost 5 bases, the J end lost 6 bases, and 7 bases lay between the germline ends. CDR3 size: 12 residues.

This clonotype has a count of ten or more. This chain uses TRBV28 with TRBJ2-1, with D perhaps matching TRBD1 (6 bases). Looked up from germline, CDR1 is MDHEN and CDR2 is SYDVKM. The CDR3 runs 19 residues. V was cut by 5 bases and J by 4 bases, with 27 bases left in between. The CDR3 loop reads CASSPSHNPWGLEYNEQFF. The CDR3 nucleotides are TGTGCCAGCAGTCCATCCCATAACCCCTGGGGGCTGGAATACAATGAGCAGTTCTTC.

The chain employs TRBV20-1 and TRBJ2-6; unclear D gene. The CDR3 totals 15 residues. The V and J ends lost 3 bases and 3 bases respectively, with 12 bases between them. The germline V gene encodes CDR1 DFQATT and CDR2 SNEGSKA (reference sequence). CDR3 residues: CSARGVGSGANVLTF. CDR3 DNA: TGCAGTGCTAGGGGTGTGGGTAGTGGGGCCAACGTCCTGACTTTC.

The V and J genes are TRBV5-8 and TRBJ2-7; D may correspond to TRBD1 or TRBD2 (5 bases each). V was pared by 0 bases and J by 3 bases, with 19 bases between. Germline-derived CDR1 and CDR2 are SGHTS and YDEGEE. The CDR3 contains 17 residues. CDR3 loop: CASSLGGLGRTHYEQYF. CDR3 nucleotide sequence: TGTGCCAGCAGCTTGGGGGGGTTGGGCAGGACCCACTACGAGCAGTACTTC.

This sequence joins TRBV18 and TRBJ2-5; no clear D. This CDR3 contains 17 residues. The germline gives CDR1 KGHSH, CDR2 LQKENI. V lost 0 bases and J lost 1, with 15 bases in between. CDR3 DNA sequence: TGTGCCAGCTCACCACCGGGGATGGGAAAGGGCCAAGAGACCCAGTACTTC. It yields the protein CASSPPGMGKGQETQYF.

V gene TRBV20-1 combines with J gene TRBJ1-6; D unresolved. In germline, CDR1 is DFQATT, CDR2 SNEGSKA (reference sequence). This CDR3 is built from 13 residues. Trimming took 0 bases from V and 7 from J, leaving 7 bases between them. The CDR3 coding sequence is TGCAGTGCTAGAGAGGCGGGGAATTCACCCCTCCACTTT. Amino acid sequence: CSAREAGNSPLHF.

This clonotype has a count of ten or more. This chain joins TRBV12-3 or TRBV12-4 and TRBJ2-3, with D maybe TRBD1 (6 bases). This CDR3 is 13 amino acids long. V lost 8 bases and J 2 bases, leaving 11 bases between the germline ends. The CDR3 DNA follows: TGTGCCAGCGGACAGTTCAACACAGATACGCAGTATTTT. Translating it yields CASGQFNTDTQYF.

The gene calls are TRBV7-9 and TRBJ1-3, with 7 bases fitting TRBD1. V shed 4 bases and J 4 bases; nucleotides not matched to a gene: 4. The CDR3 contains 14 residues. Germline CDR1 and CDR2: SEHNR and FQNEAQ (reference sequence). In DNA form, the CDR3 reads TGTGCCAGCAGCTATTCGACAGGGGGAAACACCATATATTTT. Translated: CASSYSTGGNTIYF.

V usage is TRBV19 and J usage is TRBJ2-7; possibly TRBD1 for D (6 bases). The CDR3 covers 14 residues. Per the germline V gene, CDR1 is LNHDA and CDR2 is SQIVND (reference sequence). Trimming removed 3 bases at V and 3 bases at J, with 12 bases between. In nucleotides, the CDR3 is TGTGCCAGTAGTATCGGAGAGGGGGTCTACGAGCAGTACTTC. Its translation: CASSIGEGVYEQYF. The complete variable domain, with remaining parts taken from reference TRBV19 and TRBJ2-7, reads DGGITQSPKYLFRKEGQNVTLSCEQNLNHDAMYWYRQDPGQGLRLIYYSQIVNDFQKGDIAEGYSVSREKKESFPLTVTSAQKNPTAFYLCASSIGEGVYEQYFGPGTRLTVT.

Details on this clonotype: A much larger clonotype is one base distant, so this may be a read error. This chain uses TRBV30 with TRBJ2-7; D is possibly TRBD1 (6 bases). The germline V gene has CDR1 GTSNPN and CDR2 SVGIG (reference sequence). V lost 5 bases to trimming and J lost 4 bases, with 12 bases between them. The CDR3 consists of 12 residues. This chain's CDR3 is CAWGTQGYEQYF. In DNA form, the CDR3 reads TGTGCCTGGGGTACACAGGGTTACGAGCAGTACTTC.

The chain joins TRBV29-1 to TRBJ1-2; the D gene is possibly TRBD1 (5 bases). Trimming cost V 4 bases and J 7 bases, with 16 bases left between them. The germline V gene has CDR1 SQVTM and CDR2 ANQGSEA. This CDR3 region has 13 residues. As DNA, the CDR3 is TGCAGCGTTGGATCATCCCGGGACTTTGGCTACACCTTC. Its translation: CSVGSSRDFGYTF.

This chain connects TRBV12-3 or TRBV12-4 to TRBJ2-7; TRBD1 aligns across 10 bases. V shed 6 bases and J 2 bases; nucleotides not matched to a gene: 7. This CDR3 spans 15 amino acids. CDR3 nucleotides: TGTGCCAGCAGCAGACCTGGGACAGGGGCCTACGAGCAGTACTTC. Its protein product is CASSRPGTGAYEQYF.

This clonotype was counted at least ten times. The rearrangement joins TRBV11-3 to TRBJ2-3; 7 bases map to TRBD2. The J segment lost 2 bases and the V segment lost 5 bases, leaving 13 bases of the junction unmatched. CDR1 SGHNT and CDR2 YENEEA come from the germline V gene. The CDR3 covers 17 residues. Here the CDR3 reads CASSPTPQRDLTDTQYF. CDR3 DNA: TGTGCCAGCAGCCCCACCCCCCAGCGGGACCTCACAGATACGCAGTATTTT.

The chain has TRBV29-1 and TRBJ1-5, with D unclear. Germline-derived CDR1 and CDR2 are SQVTM and ANQGSEA. The CDR3 spans 18 residues. Trimming left V 4 bases short and J 4 bases short, with 26 bases between. The CDR3 is CSVVEGNAPLKKNQPQHF. The CDR3 DNA reads as TGCAGCGTTGTTGAGGGTAATGCCCCCCTAAAGAAAAATCAGCCCCAGCATTTT.

This clonotype has more than one count but fewer than ten. The V and J genes are TRBV10-3 and TRBJ1-2, with a possible D match to TRBD1 (5 bases). Trimming took off 6 bases at V and 8 bases at J, with 19 bases between the two ends. This CDR3 is built from 14 residues. From germline, CDR1 is ENHRY and CDR2 SYGVKD. Written as DNA, the CDR3 is TGTGCCATCAGGAAGGGGACCGCCGAGACGGGCTACACCTTC. It yields the protein CAIRKGTAETGYTF.

The gene calls are TRBV19 and TRBJ1-1, with 9 bases fitting TRBD1. Germline trimming cut 5 bases from V and 5 bases from J; bases unmatched to any gene: 6. This CDR3 spans 14 amino acids. CDR1 LNHDA and CDR2 SQIVND come from the germline V gene (reference sequence). CDR3 sequence: CASSPLTGGTEAFF. CDR3 nucleotides: TGTGCCAGTAGTCCTTTGACAGGGGGGACTGAAGCTTTCTTT.

This clonotype was seen at least ten times. The chain is built from TRBV28 and TRBJ2-7, with 13 bases aligning to TRBD2. The V segment lost 6 bases and the J segment 0 bases; nucleotides outside the gene matches: 8. Germline CDR1 MDHEN, CDR2 SYDVKM. The CDR3 extends over 17 amino acids. The CDR3: CASSHGLAGVSSYEQYF. CDR3 nucleotide sequence: TGTGCCAGCAGCCATGGACTAGCGGGAGTAAGCTCCTACGAGCAGTACTTC.

This clonotype was recorded at least ten times. The V gene is TRBV3-1, the J gene TRBJ2-4; no clear D gene. Germline loops: CDR1 LGHDT, CDR2 YNNKEL (reference sequence). The CDR3 is made up of 13 amino acids. V shed 3 bases and J shed 4 bases, with 7 bases lying between them. CDR3 DNA: TGTGCCAGCAGCCAGGGGTCTAAAAACATTCAGTACTTC. It codes for CASSQGSKNIQYF. Combining the CDR3 with reference TRBV3-1 and TRBJ2-4 gives the whole variable domain DTAVSQTPKYLVTQMGNDKSIKCEQNLGHDTMYWYKQDSKKFLKIMFSYNNKELIINETVPNRFSPKSPDKAHLNLHINSLELGDSAVYFCASSQGSKNIQYFGAGTRLSVL.

As to this clonotype: Because it lacks the conserved phenylalanine or tryptophan at the end, this CDR3 is likely a read error. The rearrangement links TRBV20-1 to TRBJ2-3, with D possibly matching TRBD2 (7 bases). The germline gives CDR1 DFQATT, CDR2 SNEGSKA (reference sequence). V was clipped by 4 bases and J by 4 bases, with 12 bases between them. CDR3 length equals 13 residues. CDR3 loop: CSATGGPADTQYL. Written as DNA, the CDR3 is TGCAGTGCTACGGGGGGCCCCGCAGATACGCAGTATCTT.

This clonotype has only a few counts. This chain joins TRBV28 and TRBJ2-1; D gene uncertain. Germline V gene data show CDR1 as MDHEN and CDR2 as SYDVKM. CDR3 length: 16 amino acids. Trimming removed 1 base from V and 1 base from J, with 11 bases in between. CDR3 amino acids: CASSLSAYGSYNEQFF. CDR3 coding DNA: TGTGCCAGCAGTTTATCGGCTTACGGTTCCTACAATGAGCAGTTCTTC.

At least ten counts were recorded for this clonotype. The chain uses TRBV20-1 and TRBJ2-1, with 10 bases aligning to TRBD2. The CDR3 has 16 amino acids. In germline, CDR1 is DFQATT, CDR2 SNEGSKA (reference sequence). The ends lost 4 bases at V and 1 base at J; junction bases unmatched: 7. The CDR3 DNA reads TGCAGTGCTACCAAGGGACTAGCGATTTCCTACAATGAGCAGTTCTTC. Its translation: CSATKGLAISYNEQFF.

This clonotype was observed many times. This chain uses TRBV20-1 with TRBJ1-1; perhaps TRBD1 as D (6 bases). The germline gives CDR1 DFQATT, CDR2 SNEGSKA (reference sequence). The length of the CDR3 is 14 residues. The V gene lost 2 bases and the J gene lost 1 base, with 11 bases spanning the gap. DNA for the CDR3: TGCAGTGCTAGAAGGGGACATAAGAACACTGAAGCTTTCTTT. Residues: CSARRGHKNTEAFF.

The V and J genes are TRBV7-9 and TRBJ1-4; D is perhaps TRBD1 (5 bases). The V gene lost 3 bases and the J gene lost 7 bases, with 12 bases spanning the gap. This CDR3 is 14 amino acids long. Germline V CDR1 and CDR2: SEHNR, FQNEAQ (reference sequence). CDR3 DNA sequence: TGTGCCAGCAGCTTGGGCAGGGAGGCTGAAAAACTGTTTTTT. Protein: CASSLGREAEKLFF.

The rearrangement joins TRBV9 to TRBJ2-7; TRBD2 is a possible D gene (6 bases). CDR1 and CDR2 (germline): SGDLS, YYNGEE. Trimming shortened V by 0 bases and J by 2 bases, and 12 bases separated the two germline ends. The CDR3 totals 15 residues. The CDR3 region is CASSVVGGDAYEQYF. The CDR3 nucleotides read TGTGCCAGCAGCGTAGTTGGCGGGGACGCCTACGAGCAGTACTTC.